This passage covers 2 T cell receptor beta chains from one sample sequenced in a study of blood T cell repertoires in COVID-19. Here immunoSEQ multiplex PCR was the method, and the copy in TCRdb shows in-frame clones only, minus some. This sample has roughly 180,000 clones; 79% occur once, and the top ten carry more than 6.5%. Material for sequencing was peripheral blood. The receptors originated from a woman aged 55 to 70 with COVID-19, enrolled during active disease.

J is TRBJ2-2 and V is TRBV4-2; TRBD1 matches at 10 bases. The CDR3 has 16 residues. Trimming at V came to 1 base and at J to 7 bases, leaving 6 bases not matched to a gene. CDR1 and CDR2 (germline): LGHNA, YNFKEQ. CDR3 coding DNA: TGTGCCAGCAGCCAAGCAGGGGACAGGGGAGGCGGGGAGCTGTTTTTT. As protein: CASSQAGDRGGGELFF.

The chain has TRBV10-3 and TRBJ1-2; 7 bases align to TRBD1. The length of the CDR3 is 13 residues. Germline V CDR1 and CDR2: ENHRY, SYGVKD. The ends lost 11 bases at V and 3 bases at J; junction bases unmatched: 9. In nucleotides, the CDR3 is TGTGCCGTTGACAGGGATGGGGACTATGGCTACACCTTC. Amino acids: CAVDRDGDYGYTF.